One and the same sample provided the 29 T cell receptor beta chains below, sequenced in a study of blood T cells in healthy people across ages. A second about 7 to 12 cycle PCR used barcoded and J-beta primers. TCRdb passed the 5' RACE reads through MiXCR, listing each CDR3 protein once. The sample includes 1.5 million to 2 million distinct CDR3 sequences, about 49% of them seen just once. Source material: blood. These receptors originate from a woman aged 40 to 55 in good health.

The chain combines TRBV7-2 with TRBJ2-5, with 8 positions matching TRBD2. The germline CDR1 and CDR2 sequences are SGHTA and FQGNSA. CDR3 length: 12 amino acids. Losses at the gene ends were 5 bases for V and 9 bases for J; bases not matched to a gene: 5. CDR3 DNA: TGTGCCAGCAGCCGACGGGAGGGGGCCCAGTACTTC. Protein sequence: CASSRREGAQYF.

There are a few counts of this clonotype. The chain is built from TRBV27 and TRBJ2-1; 10 bases fit TRBD2. With 3 bases clipped from V and 0 bases from J, the junction kept 8 bases outside the gene matches. CDR1 MNHEY and CDR2 SMNVEV come from the germline V gene (reference sequence). The CDR3 is 18 residues long. The CDR3 loop is CASSLFSGGKSSYNEQFF. DNA of the CDR3: TGTGCCAGCAGTTTGTTTAGCGGGGGGAAAAGCTCCTACAATGAGCAGTTCTTC.

The chain combines TRBV7-2 with TRBJ2-6, with D perhaps matching TRBD1 (5 bases). The CDR3 is 17 residues long. Germline V gene lookup returns CDR1 SGHTA and CDR2 FQGNSA. V lost 0 bases and J 1 base, leaving 10 bases between the germline ends. The CDR3 nucleotides are TGTGCCAGCAGCTTAGCGGGCAGGGCTTCTGGGGCCAACGTCCTGACTTTC. This gives the protein CASSLAGRASGANVLTF.

The sample holds many counts of this clonotype. The rearrangement joins TRBV12-3 or TRBV12-4 to TRBJ2-1; 9 nucleotides match TRBD1. The junction had 2 bases not matched to a gene; V was cut back by 5 bases and J by 6 bases. There are 13 residues in the CDR3. The DNA for the CDR3 is TGTGCCAGCAGTACGACAGGGGGCAATGAGCAGTTCTTC. Protein sequence: CASSTTGGNEQFF.

This clonotype was recorded only once. This rearrangement joins TRBV7-8 to TRBJ2-1, with 9 bases identical to TRBD1. Germline V gene sequence: CDR1 SGHVS, CDR2 FQNEAQ. Trimming took 7 bases from V and 8 from J; bases not matched to a gene: 15. The CDR3 consists of 16 residues. The CDR3 loop is CASKRRPGQGDDEQFF. CDR3 DNA sequence: TGTGCCAGCAAGAGACGACCGGGACAGGGTGACGATGAGCAGTTCTTC. Supplemented by reference TRBV7-8 and TRBJ2-1, the full variable domain reads GAGVSQSPRYKVAKRGQDVALRCDPISGHVSLFWYQQALGQGPEFLTYFQNEAQLDKSGLPSDRFFAERPEGSVSTLKIQRTQQEDSAVYLCASKRRPGQGDDEQFFGPGTRLTVL.

The chain joins TRBV28 to TRBJ2-5; 9 bases fit TRBD2. The J call may be in error: the DNA end matches TRBJ2-7 better. CDR1 is MDHEN and CDR2 is SYDVKM in the germline V gene. This CDR3 has 13 residues. The CDR3 protein is CATILAGAYEQYF. The CDR3 DNA is TGTGCCACAATATTAGCGGGGGCATACGAGCAGTACTTC.

This rearrangement joins TRBV20-1 to TRBJ2-7; 7 nucleotides align to TRBD1. From germline, CDR1 is DFQATT and CDR2 SNEGSKA (reference sequence). J was trimmed by 3 bases and V by 5 bases; bases with no gene match: 7. The CDR3 covers 13 residues. CDR3 loop: CSAFRGTDYEQYF. CDR3 nucleotides: TGCAGTGCTTTCCGTGGGACAGACTACGAGCAGTACTTC.

This clonotype occurred a few times. The chain recombines TRBV3-1 with TRBJ2-3, with TRBD2 as a possible D gene (5 bases). This CDR3 has 15 residues. Germline V gives CDR1 LGHDT, CDR2 YNNKEL (reference sequence). Trimming took 0 bases from V and 3 from J, leaving 10 bases between them. CDR3 sequence reads: CASSQEGLGTDTQYF. The CDR3 region has the DNA TGTGCCAGCAGCCAAGAAGGACTGGGTACAGATACGCAGTATTTT.

This chain links TRBV6-2 or TRBV6-3 with TRBJ2-7; TRBD1 aligns across 9 bases. The last part of the DNA fits TRBJ2-5 better; the J call may be wrong. CDR3 length equals 14 residues. The germline V gene has CDR1 MNHEY and CDR2 SVGEGT. Here the CDR3 DNA reads TGTGCCAGCAGTTACAACGACAGGGGGGGGACCCAGTACTTC. Its translation: CASSYNDRGGTQYF.

The chain uses TRBV6-1 and TRBJ2-1; the match to TRBD1 covers 9 bases. With V trimmed by 6 bases and J by 13 bases, 19 bases remained unmatched. Per the germline V gene, CDR1 is MNHNS and CDR2 is SASEGT. The CDR3 runs 16 residues. DNA of the CDR3: TGTGCCAGCAGCCCTATAAGGGGGACAGGGAAGGAGACCCAGTTCTTC. Translated: CASSPIRGTGKETQFF.

V and J are TRBV7-2 and TRBJ1-2, with D maybe TRBD1 (6 bases). Germline V gene data show CDR1 as SGHTA and CDR2 as FQGNSA. V lost 5 bases to trimming and J lost 0 bases, with 16 bases between them. CDR3 length equals 16 residues. CDR3: CASSLKVGGANYGYTF. The CDR3 nucleotides read TGTGCCAGCAGCCTCAAAGTAGGGGGAGCTAACTATGGCTACACCTTC.

V and J are TRBV6-2 or TRBV6-3 and TRBJ2-7, with 10 bases aligning to TRBD2. Near its end, the DNA agrees better with TRBJ2-5, so the J call may be wrong. Germline CDR1 is MNHEY and CDR2 is SVGEGT. This CDR3 is 16 amino acids long. The CDR3, as DNA: TGTGCCAGCAGTAACCTAGCGGGAGAGCTACAAGAGACCCAGTACTTC. Its protein product is CASSNLAGELQETQYF.

This clonotype was seen at least ten times. This rearrangement joins TRBV3-1 to TRBJ2-1; no clear D gene. This CDR3 is 15 amino acids long. CDR1 LGHDT and CDR2 YNNKEL come from the germline V gene (reference sequence). V dropped 3 bases and J dropped 7 bases, with 16 bases sitting between them. The CDR3, as DNA: TGTGCCAGCAGCCAGGGAATTGGGCCCCGGAATGAGCAGTTCTTC. It codes for CASSQGIGPRNEQFF.

This chain uses TRBV5-1 with TRBJ2-3; 9 bases are a match to TRBD2. V lost 4 bases to trimming and J lost 1 base; unmatched junction nucleotides: 7. CDR3 length: 16 amino acids. From germline, CDR1 is SGHRS and CDR2 YFSETQ. In DNA, the CDR3 is TGCGCCAGCAGCCCGGGACTAGCCAGCCGCACAGATACGCAGTATTTT. It translates to CASSPGLASRTDTQYF. The full variable domain, in which reference TRBV5-1 and TRBJ2-3 provide the parts outside the CDR3, is KAGVTQTPRYLIKTRGQQVTLSCSPISGHRSVSWYQQTPGQGLQFLFEYFSETQRNKGNFPGRFSGRQFSNSRSEMNVSTLELGDSALYLCASSPGLASRTDTQYFGPGTRLTVL.

This clonotype was picked up a small number of times. The chain is built from TRBV7-2 and TRBJ1-1, with unresolved D. There are 15 residues in the CDR3. In germline, CDR1 is SGHTA, CDR2 FQGNSA. V was shortened by 2 bases and J by 1 base, with 11 bases between the two germline ends. The CDR3 bases are TGTGCCAGCAGCTTATACGCGGACTCGAACACTGAAGCTTTCTTT. Its protein product is CASSLYADSNTEAFF.

The chain employs TRBV6-5 and TRBJ2-3, with 9 bases aligning to TRBD1. The CDR3 spans 15 residues. Per germline, CDR1 MNHEY and CDR2 SVGAGI. V shed 6 bases and J 4 bases; nucleotides not matched to a gene: 8. CDR3 protein: CASSSGTGSSDTQYF. Written as DNA, the CDR3 is TGTGCCAGCAGCTCCGGGACAGGGTCCTCAGATACGCAGTATTTT.

The V and J genes are TRBV28 and TRBJ1-2; TRBD1 agrees at 9 bases. The CDR3 is made up of 16 amino acids. Trimming at V came to 6 bases and at J to 0 bases, leaving 8 bases not matched to a gene. Germline lookup yields CDR1 MDHEN and CDR2 SYDVKM. The CDR3 protein is CASRRRGQGTNYGYTF. The CDR3 DNA follows: TGTGCCAGCAGACGTAGGGGACAGGGAACTAACTATGGCTACACCTTC.

Only a few counts were recorded for this clonotype. This rearrangement joins TRBV20-1 to TRBJ2-4; D is possibly TRBD1 (5 bases). V lost 6 bases and J 0 bases, leaving 15 bases between the germline ends. Germline V gene sequence: CDR1 DFQATT, CDR2 SNEGSKA (reference sequence). This CDR3 has 15 residues. CDR3 region: CSAPRTSLAKNIQYF. The CDR3 DNA reads TGCAGTGCCCCACGGACATCCCTAGCCAAAAACATTCAGTACTTC.

The gene calls are TRBV6-5 and TRBJ1-2, with TRBD1 matching 7 bases. V was clipped by 2 bases and J by 4 bases; unmatched bases: 13. This CDR3 has 17 residues. Germline V gene lookup returns CDR1 MNHEY and CDR2 SVGAGI. The CDR3 here is CASSYLPSDRRGYGYTF. DNA for the CDR3: TGTGCCAGCAGTTACCTCCCATCGGACAGGAGGGGCTATGGCTACACCTTC.

The chain's CDR3 is CASSMGHGETQYF. CDR3 coding DNA: TGTGCCAGCAGCATGGGCCACGGAGAGACCCAGTACTTC. The chain joins TRBV7-2 to TRBJ2-5; no clear D. There are 13 residues in the CDR3. Germline-derived CDR1 and CDR2 are SGHTA and FQGNSA. V lost 5 bases, J lost 4 bases, and 11 bases lay in between.

The chain recombines TRBV7-3 with TRBJ1-1, with D uncertain. The V and J ends lost 1 base and 5 bases respectively, with 20 bases between them. There are 17 residues in the CDR3. Germline V CDR1 and CDR2: SGHTA, FQGTGA. The DNA for the CDR3 is TGTGCCAGCAGCTTAAAAGGTCGTTTGGCCCCGGAGACTGAAGCTTTCTTT. Translating gives CASSLKGRLAPETEAFF. Together with reference TRBV7-3 and TRBJ1-1, the CDR3 gives the full variable domain: GAGVSQTPSNKVTEKGKYVELRCDPISGHTALYWYRQSLGQGPEFLIYFQGTGAADDSGLPNDRFFAVRPEGSVSTLKIQRTERGDSAVYLCASSLKGRLAPETEAFFGQGTRLTVV.

The rearrangement links TRBV28 to TRBJ2-5, with D hard to call. The germline V and J ends were trimmed by 4 bases and 1 base, with 13 bases remaining between them. The CDR3 is made up of 15 amino acids. Germline V gene sequence: CDR1 MDHEN, CDR2 SYDVKM. The CDR3 DNA is TGTGCCAGCAGTTCCCGAGGACGGCCCCAAGAGACCCAGTACTTC. It specifies CASSSRGRPQETQYF.

The rearrangement links TRBV7-9 to TRBJ2-1, with D maybe TRBD2 (5 bases). CDR3 size: 17 residues. V dropped 1 base and J dropped 5 bases, with 18 bases sitting between them. The germline V gene has CDR1 SEHNR and CDR2 FQNEAQ (reference sequence). The CDR3 DNA sequence: TGTGCCAGCAGCTTAGGCCGGGGTCAGGTGGTGGACAATGAGCAGTTCTTC. As protein: CASSLGRGQVVDNEQFF.

The chain carries TRBV19 and TRBJ2-5, with 7 bases matching TRBD1. Germline values: CDR1 LNHDA, CDR2 SQIVND (reference sequence). The trim removed 5 bases at V and 5 bases at J, leaving 5 bases unmatched. The CDR3 totals 13 residues. The CDR3 region has the DNA TGTGCCAGTAGTGGGACAGTTCTGGAGACCCAGTACTTC. Translation gives CASSGTVLETQYF. The full variable domain, completed using reference TRBV19 and TRBJ2-5, is DGGITQSPKYLFRKEGQNVTLSCEQNLNHDAMYWYRQDPGQGLRLIYYSQIVNDFQKGDIAEGYSVSREKKESFPLTVTSAQKNPTAFYLCASSGTVLETQYFGPGTRLLVL.

This clonotype was seen more than once but under ten times. In DNA form, the CDR3 reads TGCGCCAGCAGCGTAACCCATGGGGACATCTATGGCTACACCTTC. Its protein is CASSVTHGDIYGYTF. This chain uses TRBV4-1 with TRBJ1-2; D possibly corresponds to TRBD1 (6 bases). Germline V gene sequence: CDR1 MGHRA, CDR2 YSYEKL. The CDR3 runs to 15 residues. The V and J ends lost 5 bases and 4 bases respectively, with 17 bases between them.

This clonotype came up once. V gene TRBV10-3 combines with J gene TRBJ1-2; D perhaps matches TRBD1 (5 bases). The germline V and J ends were trimmed by 10 bases and 4 bases, with 19 bases remaining between them. Germline V gene sequence: CDR1 ENHRY, CDR2 SYGVKD. This CDR3 region has 14 residues. CDR3 loop: CASEPGTETYGYTF. DNA of the CDR3: TGTGCCAGCGAGCCTGGGACTGAGACCTATGGCTACACCTTC.

This clonotype was observed a handful of times. The CDR3: CASGDVPYNEQFF. The CDR3 region has the DNA TGTGCCAGCGGGGATGTCCCTTACAATGAGCAGTTCTTC. This chain links TRBV6-6 with TRBJ2-1; no definite D call. This CDR3 region has 13 residues. In germline, CDR1 is MNHNY, CDR2 SVGAGI (reference sequence). V gave up 8 bases and J gave up 4 bases, with 12 bases separating them.

This clonotype was counted many times. The rearrangement uses TRBV29-1 and TRBJ2-5; D gene uncertain. The V gene's germline CDR1 is SQVTM and CDR2 ANQGSEA. The CDR3 is 12 amino acids. The V gene lost 7 bases and the J gene lost 4 bases, with 13 bases spanning the gap. DNA of the CDR3: TGCAGCGCCCAGATAGCCGGAGAGACCCAGTACTTC. Amino acids: CSAQIAGETQYF.

Note on this clonotype: This clone may be a read error of a much larger clone one base away. V and J are TRBV29-1 and TRBJ2-6; the match to TRBD1 covers 7 bases. Germline V gives CDR1 SQVTM, CDR2 ANQGSEA. Trimming at V came to 4 bases and at J to 0 bases, leaving 9 bases not matched to a gene. CDR3 length equals 17 residues. The chain's CDR3 is CSVGDLGGDSGANVLTF. CDR3 DNA: TGCAGCGTTGGAGATTTAGGGGGCGACTCTGGGGCCAACGTCCTGACTTTC.